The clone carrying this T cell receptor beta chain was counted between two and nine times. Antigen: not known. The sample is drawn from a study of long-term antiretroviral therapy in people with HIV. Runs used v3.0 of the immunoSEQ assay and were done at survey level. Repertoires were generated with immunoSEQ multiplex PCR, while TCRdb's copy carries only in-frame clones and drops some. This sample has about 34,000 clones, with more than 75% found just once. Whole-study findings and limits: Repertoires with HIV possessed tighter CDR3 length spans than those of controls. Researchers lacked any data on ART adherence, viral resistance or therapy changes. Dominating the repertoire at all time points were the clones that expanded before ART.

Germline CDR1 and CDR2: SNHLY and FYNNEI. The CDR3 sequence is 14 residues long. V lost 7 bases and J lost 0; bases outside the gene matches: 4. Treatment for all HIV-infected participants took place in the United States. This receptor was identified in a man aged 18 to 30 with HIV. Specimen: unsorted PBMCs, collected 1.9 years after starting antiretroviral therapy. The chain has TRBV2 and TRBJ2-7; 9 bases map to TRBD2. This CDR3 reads CASNPSGASYEQYF. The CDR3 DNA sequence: TGTGCCAGCAACCCTAGCGGGGCCTCCTACGAGCAGTACTTC. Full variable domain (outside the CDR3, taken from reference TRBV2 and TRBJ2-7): EPEVTQTPSHQVTQMGQEVILRCVPISNHLYFYWYRQILGQKVEFLVSFYNNEISEKSEIFDDQFSVERPDGSNFTLKIRSTKLEDSAMYFCASNPSGASYEQYFGPGTRLTVT.